The TCR beta chain described here comes from a study of lymphopenia after photon versus proton radiotherapy. The assay was immunoSEQ multiplex PCR, and TCRdb's table has in-frame clones only and misses some. The top ten hold 50% of the sample, which has roughly 30,000 clones, roughly 86% seen once. Comment on this clone: The antigen remains undetermined.

Germline V gene sequence: CDR1 SGHVS, CDR2 FQNEAQ. The CDR3 runs to 13 residues. V was trimmed by 6 bases and J by 4 bases, leaving 10 bases between them. General study findings and limits: In patients who died, overall survival fell as post-nadir TCR diversity dropped more. Proton therapy kept repertoires fairly stable, unlike photons, which gained effector/memory cells. Authors raise, but do not show, better survival with proton therapy.

V is TRBV7-8 and J is TRBJ1-3; D not resolved. Sequencing used peripheral blood, obtained from a patient treated with proton-based radiotherapy. The sequence was collected from a woman aged 55-69 years with cholangiocarcinoma. Some clones in this sample may be carry-over from other donors' samples. CDR3 nucleotide sequence: TGTGCCAGCAGGACTGGGTTGGGAAACACCATATATTTT. Its translation: CASRTGLGNTIYF.